This T cell receptor (beta chain) stems from a study of blood T cell repertoires in COVID-19. Looked up from germline, CDR1 is MNHEY and CDR2 is SVGAGI. There are 14 residues in the CDR3. The trim removed 6 bases at V and 5 bases at J, leaving 8 bases unmatched. Using immunoSEQ multiplex PCR, the repertoire was profiled, and TCRdb retains in-frame clones only, with some absent. The sample consists of 200,000 to 250,000 clones, 75% to 90% of them appearing once. The sequenced material came from peripheral blood. The sequence was obtained from a woman of 80 years or more with COVID-19, enrolled during active disease. The chain is built from TRBV6-5 and TRBJ1-2; 8 nucleotides align to TRBD1. Here the CDR3 reads CASRGAQGAYGYTF. The CDR3 nucleotides are TGTGCCAGCAGGGGGGCTCAGGGGGCGTATGGCTACACCTTC.